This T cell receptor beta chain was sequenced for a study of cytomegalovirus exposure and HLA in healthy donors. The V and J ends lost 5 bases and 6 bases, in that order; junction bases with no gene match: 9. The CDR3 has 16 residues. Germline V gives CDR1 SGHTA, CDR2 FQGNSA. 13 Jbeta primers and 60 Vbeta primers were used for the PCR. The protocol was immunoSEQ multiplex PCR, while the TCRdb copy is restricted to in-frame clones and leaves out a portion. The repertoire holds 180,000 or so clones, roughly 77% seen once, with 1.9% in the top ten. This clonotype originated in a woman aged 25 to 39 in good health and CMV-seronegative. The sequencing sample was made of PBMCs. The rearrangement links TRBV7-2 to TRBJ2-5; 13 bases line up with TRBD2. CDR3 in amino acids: CASSHTSGGVEKTQYF. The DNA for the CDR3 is TGTGCCAGCAGCCATACTAGCGGGGGGGTCGAGAAGACCCAGTACTTC.